The T cell receptor beta chain under discussion was sequenced for a study of PD-1 blockade in classical Hodgkin lymphoma. Time point defined: newly diagnosed, previously untreated cHL patient sample. Only in-frame clones appear in the TCRdb table, and some are missing; sequencing was by immunoSEQ multiplex PCR. The sample lists some 17,000 clones, roughly 86% seen once, with less than 8.5% in the top ten. Overall study findings and caveats: Reported findings placed baseline TCR diversity lower in newly diagnosed patients (compared with healthy donors).

V lost 2 bases, J lost 7 bases, and 9 bases lay in between. Germline V CDR1 and CDR2: SGHTA, FQGNSA. The CDR3 contains 13 residues. A remark on this clone: Its specificity is not known.

Sequencing was done on a sample of peripheral blood mononuclear cells (PBMCs). The TCR originated in a human donor with classical Hodgkin lymphoma. The chain has TRBV7-2 and TRBJ1-5; D is undetermined. This chain's CDR3 is CASSLIGKQPQHF. The CDR3 DNA follows: TGTGCCAGCAGCTTAATAGGGAAACAGCCCCAGCATTTT.